The table lists the clone carrying this TCR beta chain with a few counts. Its antigen is as yet unknown. The data are from a study of cytomegalovirus exposure and HLA in healthy donors. Study-wide points: For TCR beta chains, V- and J-gene trimming was later linked to a missense DCLRE1C variant. Accurate prediction of most subjects' HLA-A and HLA-B alleles from TCR beta sequences was reported. The records held CMV serostatus as the only immune exposure information.

The CDR3 covers 17 residues. CDR1 LGHNA and CDR2 YNFKEQ come from the germline V gene. Germline trimming cut 3 bases from V and 7 bases from J; bases unmatched to any gene: 15. The primer mix had 60 Vbeta and 13 Jbeta primers. Original analysis: Tens of millions of unique TCR beta chains, 9.5 million to 14 million shared, were counted in a later analysis. TCRdb's table, derived via immunoSEQ multiplex PCR, lists solely in-frame clones and lacks some. That table supplies the V and J calls and clone size; D and trimming were determined from the DNA. In the table there are roughly 100,000 clones, approximately 80% of which are singletons.

This TCR came from a woman aged 40-49 years in good health and CMV-seronegative. Material for sequencing was PBMCs. The chain couples TRBV4-2 to TRBJ2-1; 7 bases map to TRBD2. The CDR3 is CASSQDLPRAGRNEQFF. The CDR3 DNA follows: TGTGCCAGCAGCCAGGATCTCCCTCGAGCGGGAAGGAATGAGCAGTTCTTC.